This T cell receptor beta chain was profiled in a study of blood T cell repertoires in COVID-19. Germline V gives CDR1 SGHDT, CDR2 YYEEEE. J gave up 7 bases and V 0 bases, and 0 bases lay outside the gene matches. This CDR3 is 13 amino acids long. The protocol was immunoSEQ multiplex PCR, while the TCRdb copy is restricted to in-frame clones and leaves out a portion. The sample contains about 100,000 clones, more than 75% of which appear only once. This clone was picked up one time. V and J are TRBV5-6 and TRBJ1-4; 7 nucleotides agree with TRBD1. This receptor was taken from a man younger than 45 in a cohort sampled during active COVID-19. The sequencing sample was made of peripheral blood. Here the CDR3 reads CASSLDRGEKLFF. CDR3 DNA: TGTGCCAGCAGCTTGGACAGGGGTGAAAAACTGTTTTTT.